This T cell receptor beta chain stems from a study of blood T cell repertoires in COVID-19. On the study more broadly: The analysed material was cDNA or gDNA that came from T cells, B-cell-depleted T cells, or PBMCs.

The CDR3 has 14 amino acids. V lost 5 bases, J lost 7 bases, and 7 bases stayed unmatched. Germline V gives CDR1 SGHTA, CDR2 FQGNSA. Data came from immunoSEQ multiplex PCR; TCRdb stores just in-frame clones and leaves some out. The table lists around 300,000 clones, 85% to 90% of them singletons, with about 14% in the top ten. Sequencing input: peripheral blood. This TCR was sampled from a human donor in a cohort sampled during active COVID-19. The genes are TRBV7-2 and TRBJ2-2; TRBD2 matches 7 bases. CDR3 protein: CASSPGLTVGELFF. The CDR3, as DNA: TGTGCCAGCAGCCCGGGACTAACGGTCGGGGAGCTGTTTTTT.